This T cell receptor (beta chain) is from a study of identical twins. One entry per CDR3 protein, called by TCRdb with MiXCR from the 5' RACE reads. The sample has roughly 720,000 distinct CDR3 sequences; 15% to 20% are singletons. Findings and caveats of the study: The more abundant beta clonotypes in cord blood had fewer insertions, and memory repertoires did not show this.

Donors were all healthy Caucasians. CDR3 length: 14 residues. Germline V gene lookup returns CDR1 MNHNS and CDR2 SASEGT. V shed 6 bases and J 3 bases; nucleotides not matched to a gene: 6. Note on this clonotype: The antigen is unknown.

The data were also submitted as part of a second study, on T cells expressing NK-cell markers. As that study records: Just one sequenced donor of eight was HCMV-seronegative, while seven were seropositive. These clonotypes also led the CD3+CD56-NKG2C+ fraction in a handful of donors.

The sequencing sample was made of PBMCs. This clonotype was sampled from a woman between 18 and 30 years old in good health. This chain connects TRBV6-1 to TRBJ2-7; 9 nucleotides line up with TRBD1. The CDR3 protein is CASRSWTGDYEQYF. In nucleotides, the CDR3 is TGTGCCAGCAGATCTTGGACAGGGGACTACGAGCAGTACTTC.